This TCR beta chain was captured by sequencing in a study of T-cell memory formation after mild COVID-19. General study points: Those CD4+ clones that contracted were mainly in CM and EM (CD8+ ones in EMRA).

Looked up from germline, CDR1 is KGHSH and CDR2 is LQKENI. With 3 bases clipped from V and 9 bases from J, the junction kept 0 bases outside the gene matches. The CDR3 runs 13 residues. This clonotype was seen only a few times. Its specificity is not known. TCRdb reprocessed the 5' RACE reads with MiXCR, giving one entry per CDR3 protein. The data contain around 310,000 distinct CDR3 sequences, roughly 20% of them singletons. The sequenced sample was PBMCs or a T cell subset sorted from them (not recorded which). This receptor was obtained from a man aged 18 to 30 who had mild COVID-19 (a few samples of this study predate the infection). Cell type and time point are not known. The V call is TRBV18, the J call TRBJ1-6; 9 nucleotides line up with TRBD1. The CDR3 DNA follows: TGTGCCAGCTCACCGGACAGGGGTTCACCCCTCCACTTT. This gives the protein CASSPDRGSPLHF.